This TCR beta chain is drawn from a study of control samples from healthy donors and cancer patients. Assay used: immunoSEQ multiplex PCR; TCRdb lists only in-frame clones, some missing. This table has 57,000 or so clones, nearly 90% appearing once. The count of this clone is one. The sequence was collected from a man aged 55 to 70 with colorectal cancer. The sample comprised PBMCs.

Here the CDR3 DNA reads TGTGCCAGCATAGGGGAAACCCCTGACTACACTGAAGCTTTCTTT. Translating it yields CASIGETPDYTEAFF. J is TRBJ1-1 and V is TRBV6-4; perhaps TRBD1 as D (5 bases). V lost 7 bases to trimming and J lost 3 bases, with 18 bases between them. The germline CDR1 and CDR2 sequences are MRHNA and SNTAGT. CDR3 length: 15 amino acids.